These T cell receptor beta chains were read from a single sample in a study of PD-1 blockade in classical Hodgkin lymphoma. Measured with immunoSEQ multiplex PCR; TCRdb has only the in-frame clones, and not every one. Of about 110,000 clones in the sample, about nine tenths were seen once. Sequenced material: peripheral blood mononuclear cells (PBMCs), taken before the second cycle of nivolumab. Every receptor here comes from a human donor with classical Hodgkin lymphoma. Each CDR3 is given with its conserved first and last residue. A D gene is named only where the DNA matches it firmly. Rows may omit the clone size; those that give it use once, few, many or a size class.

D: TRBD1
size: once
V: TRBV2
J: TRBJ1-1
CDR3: CASSEGYPGGGGAFF
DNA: TGTGCCAGCAGTGAAGGATATCCAGGGGGCGGTGGGGCTTTCTTT

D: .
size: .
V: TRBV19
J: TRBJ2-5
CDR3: CASSIPPRETQYF
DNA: TGTGCCAGTAGTATCCCACCTCGGGAGACCCAGTACTTC

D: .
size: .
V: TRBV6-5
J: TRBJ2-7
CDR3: CASSHSYEQYF
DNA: TGTGCCAGCAGTCACAGTTACGAGCAGTACTTC

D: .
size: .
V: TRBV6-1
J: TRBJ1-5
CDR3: CASSEFEPQHF
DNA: TGTGCCAGCAGTGAATTCGAGCCCCAGCATTTT

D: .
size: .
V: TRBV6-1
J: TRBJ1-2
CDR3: CASSEYTGPNYGYTF
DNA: TGTGCCAGCAGTGAATATACAGGTCCTAACTATGGCTACACCTTC

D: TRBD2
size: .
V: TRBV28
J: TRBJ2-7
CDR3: CASSIAGGTSYEQYF
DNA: TGTGCCAGCAGTATAGCGGGAGGCACCTCCTACGAGCAGTACTTC

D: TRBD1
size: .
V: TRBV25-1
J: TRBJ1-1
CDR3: CASSGGQGAEAFF
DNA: TGTGCCAGCAGTGGAGGACAGGGGGCTGAAGCTTTCTTT

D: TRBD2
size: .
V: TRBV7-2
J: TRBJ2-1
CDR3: CASSQGLAGSNEQFF
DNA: TGTGCCAGCAGCCAGGGACTAGCGGGAAGTAATGAGCAGTTCTTC

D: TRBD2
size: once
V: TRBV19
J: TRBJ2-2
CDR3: CASNIAGDSTGELFF
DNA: TGTGCCAGTAATATAGCGGGAGACAGTACCGGGGAGCTGTTTTTT

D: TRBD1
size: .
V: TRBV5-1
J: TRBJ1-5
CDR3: CASSLDPGTGGNQPQHF
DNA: TGCGCCAGCAGCTTGGATCCCGGGACAGGGGGCAATCAGCCCCAGCATTTT

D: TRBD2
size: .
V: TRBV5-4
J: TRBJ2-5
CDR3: CASSTGTSGTIQETQYF
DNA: TGTGCCAGCAGCACCGGGACTAGCGGGACGATCCAAGAGACCCAGTACTTC

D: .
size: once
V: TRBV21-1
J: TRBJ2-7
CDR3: CASSARTSGRAYEQYF
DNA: TGTGCCAGCAGCGCGAGGACTAGCGGGAGGGCCTACGAGCAGTACTTC

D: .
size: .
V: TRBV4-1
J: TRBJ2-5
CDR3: CASSQTPSETQYF
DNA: TGCGCCAGCAGCCAAACCCCGAGTGAGACCCAGTACTTC

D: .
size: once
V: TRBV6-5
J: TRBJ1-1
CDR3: CASSPGPEAFF
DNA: TGTGCCAGCAGTCCCGGACCTGAAGCTTTCTTT

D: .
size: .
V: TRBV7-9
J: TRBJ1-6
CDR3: CASSLRDNSPLHF
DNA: TGTGCCAGCAGCCTCAGGGATAATTCACCCCTCCACTTT

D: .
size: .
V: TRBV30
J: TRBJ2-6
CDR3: CAWGAGANVLTF
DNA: TGTGCCTGGGGGGCGGGGGCCAACGTCCTGACTTTC

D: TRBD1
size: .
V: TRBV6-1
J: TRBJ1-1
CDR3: CATKQQGANEAFF
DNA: TGTGCCACCAAACAGCAGGGGGCTAATGAAGCTTTCTTT

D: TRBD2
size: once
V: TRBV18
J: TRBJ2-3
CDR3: CASSDPGLAYTDTQYF
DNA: TGTGCCAGCTCGGATCCGGGACTAGCCTACACAGATACGCAGTATTTT

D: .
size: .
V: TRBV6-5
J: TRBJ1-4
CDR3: CASSYRRSNEKLFF
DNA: TGTGCCAGCAGTTACAGGAGGTCTAATGAAAAACTGTTTTTT

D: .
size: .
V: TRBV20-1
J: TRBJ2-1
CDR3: CSARVKNEQFF
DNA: TGCAGTGCTAGGGTAAAGAATGAGCAGTTCTTC

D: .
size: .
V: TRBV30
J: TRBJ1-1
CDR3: CALSISPGTEAFF
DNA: TGTGCCCTTTCCATATCCCCAGGGACTGAAGCTTTCTTT

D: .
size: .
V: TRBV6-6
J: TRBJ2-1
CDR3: CASSYMANEQFF
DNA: TGTGCCAGCAGTTACATGGCCAATGAGCAGTTCTTC

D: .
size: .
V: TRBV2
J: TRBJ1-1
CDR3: CASSDRQANTEAFF
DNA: TGTGCCAGCAGTGATCGCCAGGCGAACACTGAAGCTTTCTTT

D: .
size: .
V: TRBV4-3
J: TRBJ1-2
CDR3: CASSQTPDFYGYTF
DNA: TGCGCCAGCAGCCAAACCCCAGATTTCTATGGCTACACCTTC

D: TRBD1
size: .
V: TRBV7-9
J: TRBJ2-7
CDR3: CASSLATGENYEQYF
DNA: TGTGCCAGCAGCTTAGCAACAGGGGAAAACTACGAGCAGTACTTC

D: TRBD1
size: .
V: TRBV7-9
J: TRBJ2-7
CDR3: CASSLRQGYEQYF
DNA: TGTGCCAGCAGCTTAAGACAGGGATACGAGCAGTACTTC

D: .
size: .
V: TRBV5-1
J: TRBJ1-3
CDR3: CASSSEQAGLTGNTIYF
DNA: TGCGCCAGCAGCTCCGAGCAGGCGGGGTTAACTGGAAACACCATATATTTT

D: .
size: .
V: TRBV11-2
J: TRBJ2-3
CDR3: CASSLDVSDTQYF
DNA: TGTGCCAGCAGCCTAGATGTATCAGATACGCAGTATTTT

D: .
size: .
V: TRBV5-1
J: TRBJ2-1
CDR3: CASSPQASYNEQFF
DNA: TGCGCCAGCAGCCCTCAGGCTTCTTACAATGAGCAGTTCTTC

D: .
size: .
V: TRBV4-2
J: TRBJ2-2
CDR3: CASSQVRSNTGELFF
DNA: TGTGCCAGCAGCCAAGTTCGGTCGAACACCGGGGAGCTGTTTTTT

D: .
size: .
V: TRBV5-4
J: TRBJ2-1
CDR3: CASRWGSYNEQFF
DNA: TGTGCCAGCAGGTGGGGCTCCTACAATGAGCAGTTCTTC

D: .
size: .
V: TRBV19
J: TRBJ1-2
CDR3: CASSWPQVYPNYGYTF
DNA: TGTGCCAGTAGTTGGCCACAGGTCTACCCTAACTATGGCTACACCTTC

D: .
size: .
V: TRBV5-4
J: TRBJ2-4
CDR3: CASSLGLGSVIQYF
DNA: TGTGCCAGCAGCTTGGGACTGGGTAGTGTCATTCAGTACTTC

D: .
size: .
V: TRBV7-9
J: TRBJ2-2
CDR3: CASSHDSILSRTGELFF
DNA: TGTGCCAGCAGCCATGACAGCATACTAAGTCGGACCGGGGAGCTGTTTTTT

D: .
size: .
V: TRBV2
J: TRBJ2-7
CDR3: CASSILGTWTPEQYF
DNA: TGTGCCAGCAGCATCCTGGGCACCTGGACGCCCGAGCAGTACTTC

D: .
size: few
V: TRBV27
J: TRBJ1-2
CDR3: CASRGNVYGYTF
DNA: TGTGCCTCCCGAGGGAACGTCTATGGCTACACCTTC

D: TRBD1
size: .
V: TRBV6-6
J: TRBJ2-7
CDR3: CASKPAGTGPYEQYF
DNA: TGTGCCAGCAAACCCGCCGGGACAGGGCCCTACGAGCAGTACTTC

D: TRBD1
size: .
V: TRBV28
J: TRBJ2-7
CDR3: CASSQPYYRGRGNEQYF
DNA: TGTGCCAGCAGTCAACCCTACTACAGGGGGCGCGGCAACGAGCAGTACTTC

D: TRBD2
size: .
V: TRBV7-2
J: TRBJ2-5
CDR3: CASSLGLAGGRETQYF
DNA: TGTGCCAGCAGCTTAGGGCTAGCGGGAGGTCGTGAGACCCAGTACTTC

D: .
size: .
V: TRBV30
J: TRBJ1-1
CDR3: CAWNEDRPNTEAFF
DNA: TGTGCCTGGAACGAAGACAGGCCGAACACTGAAGCTTTCTTT

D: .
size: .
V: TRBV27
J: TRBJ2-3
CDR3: CASSPSTRLTDTQYF
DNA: TGTGCCAGCAGTCCCTCAACTAGACTGACAGATACGCAGTATTTT

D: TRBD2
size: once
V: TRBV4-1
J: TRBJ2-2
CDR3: CASSQLEPAGGRAGELFF
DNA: TGCGCCAGCAGCCAACTGGAACCAGCGGGAGGGCGGGCCGGGGAGCTGTTTTTT

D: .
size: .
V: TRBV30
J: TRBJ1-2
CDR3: CAWSPWDVPTF
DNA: TGTGCCTGGAGTCCCTGGGATGTACCCACCTTC

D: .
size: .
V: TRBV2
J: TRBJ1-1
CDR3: CASENTEAFF
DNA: TGTGCCAGCGAGAACACTGAAGCTTTCTTT

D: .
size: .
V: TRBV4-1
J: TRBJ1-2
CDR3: CASSQEGNRGYTF
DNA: TGCGCCAGCAGCCAAGAAGGGAATCGGGGCTACACCTTC

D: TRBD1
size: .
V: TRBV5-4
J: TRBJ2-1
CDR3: CASSHTGQGMDEQFF
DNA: TGTGCCAGCAGCCACACGGGACAGGGAATGGATGAGCAGTTCTTC

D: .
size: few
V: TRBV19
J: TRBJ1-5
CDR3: CASSINWRQPQHF
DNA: TGTGCCAGTAGTATAAACTGGCGTCAGCCCCAGCATTTT

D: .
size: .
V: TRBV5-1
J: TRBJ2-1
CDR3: CASSAGGEQFF
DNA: TGCGCCAGCAGCGCGGGTGGTGAGCAGTTCTTC

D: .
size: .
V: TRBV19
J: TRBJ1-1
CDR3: CASSIATGRKNTEAFF
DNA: TGTGCCAGTAGTATAGCAACAGGGCGTAAGAACACTGAAGCTTTCTTT

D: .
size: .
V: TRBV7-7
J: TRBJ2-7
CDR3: CASSLIWKKSYEQYF
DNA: TGTGCTAGCAGCTTAATCTGGAAAAAATCCTACGAGCAGTACTTC

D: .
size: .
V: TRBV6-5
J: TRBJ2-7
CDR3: CASTQLVPYEQYF
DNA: TGTGCCAGCACTCAACTAGTTCCCTACGAGCAGTACTTC

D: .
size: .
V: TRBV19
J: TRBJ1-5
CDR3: CAVASNGGSQPQHF
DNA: TGTGCCGTGGCCTCGAACGGGGGGAGTCAGCCCCAGCATTTT

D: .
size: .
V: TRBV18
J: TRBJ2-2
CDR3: CASSPTVWWSANTGELFF
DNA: TGTGCCAGCTCACCAACCGTCTGGTGGAGCGCGAACACCGGGGAGCTGTTTTTT